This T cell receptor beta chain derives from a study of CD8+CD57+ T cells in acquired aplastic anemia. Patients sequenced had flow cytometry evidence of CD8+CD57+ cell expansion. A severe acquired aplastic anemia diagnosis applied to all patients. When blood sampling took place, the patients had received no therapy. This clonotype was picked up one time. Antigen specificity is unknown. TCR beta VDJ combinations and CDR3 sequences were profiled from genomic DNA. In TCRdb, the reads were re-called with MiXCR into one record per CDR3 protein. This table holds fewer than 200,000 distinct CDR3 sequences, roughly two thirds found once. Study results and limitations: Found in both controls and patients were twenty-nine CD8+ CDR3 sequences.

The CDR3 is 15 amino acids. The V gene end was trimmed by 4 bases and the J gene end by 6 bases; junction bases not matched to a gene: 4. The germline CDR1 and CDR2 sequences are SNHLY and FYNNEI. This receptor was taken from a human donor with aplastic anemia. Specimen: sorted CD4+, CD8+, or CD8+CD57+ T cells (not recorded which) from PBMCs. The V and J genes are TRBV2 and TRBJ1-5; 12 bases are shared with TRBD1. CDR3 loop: CASSGGTGGVQPQHF. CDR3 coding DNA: TGTGCCAGCAGTGGAGGGACAGGGGGCGTTCAGCCCCAGCATTTT.